This is a list of T cell receptor beta chains from one sample in a study of T-cell reconstitution after alpha-beta-depleted transplantation in children. TCRdb recomputed calls from the PCR reads with MiXCR, one row per CDR3 protein. This sample has around 600,000 distinct CDR3 sequences, with around 16% found just once. The sequenced sample was PBMCs from the stem cell graft donor, obtained from the stem cell graft. The receptors shown here come from a human donor who donated a stem cell graft to a child with acute myeloid leukemia. CDR3s include the opening cysteine and the closing phenylalanine or tryptophan. The D gene is left open where the match is weak. Clone size, where shown, is once, few, many, or a class for clones that have expanded.

.	TRBD2	TRBJ2-2	TRBV20-1	TGCTGTGCTAGAGATAGACTAGCGGGGAACACCGGGGAGCTGTTTTTT	CCARDRLAGNTGELFF
.	.	TRBJ1-5	TRBV28	TGTGCCAGCAGTTCGACAGGTCCCTATCAGCCCCAGCATTTT	CASSSTGPYQPQHF
.	TRBD1	TRBJ2-7	TRBV30	TGTGCCTGGGGTCCCGGACAGGGGGTCTACGAGCAGTACTTC	CAWGPGQGVYEQYF
many	.	TRBJ2-1	TRBV20-1	TGCAGTGCTAGTGGCCGGCTCAATGAGCAGTTCTTC	CSASGRLNEQFF
many	TRBD1	TRBJ1-5	TRBV20-1	TGCAGTGCTCAGACAGGGCCGAGGCAGCCCCAGCATTTT	CSAQTGPRQPQHF
many	TRBD1	TRBJ1-5	TRBV20-1	TGCAGTGCTACGGACGGACAGGGGATTAGCAATCAGCCCCAGCATTTT	CSATDGQGISNQPQHF
.	.	TRBJ1-1	TRBV13	TGTGCCAGCAGCCCCGGGAGTTGGGACACTGAAGCTTTCTTT	CASSPGSWDTEAFF
few	TRBD1	TRBJ1-6	TRBV5-8	TGTGCCAGCAGCTATTCCCACACAGGGGCCGAGCCCCTCCACTTT	CASSYSHTGAEPLHF
many	.	TRBJ1-2	TRBV29-1	TGCAGCGTTGCTGGGACCGAGGGGTCCTATGGCTACACCTTC	CSVAGTEGSYGYTF
many	.	TRBJ2-1	TRBV6-5	TGTGCCAGCAGTTGGACAGCCTCATCCACCTACAATGAGCAGTTCTTC	CASSWTASSTYNEQFF
few	.	TRBJ2-2	TRBV11-2	TGTGCCAGCAGCTTTTCGCTCGGGCTGTTTTTT	CASSFSLGLFF
.	.	TRBJ2-1	TRBV28	TGTGCCAGCAGCGCCTCTGAATCCTACAATGAGCAGTTCTTC	CASSASESYNEQFF
few	TRBD1	TRBJ2-2	TRBV20-1	TGCAGTGCTAGAGATTATAGGGAGAATTCGGGACAGGGGAACACCGGGGAGCTGTTTTTT	CSARDYRENSGQGNTGELFF
.	.	TRBJ2-7	TRBV5-5	TGTGCCAGCAGCTTGGAATCGGGGCTCTCCTACGAGCAGTACTTC	CASSLESGLSYEQYF
once	.	TRBJ1-5	TRBV24-1	TGTGCCACCAGCGAAGACAGAAATAGCAATCAGCCCCAGCATTTT	CATSEDRNSNQPQHF
many	TRBD1	TRBJ1-2	TRBV10-3	TGTGCCATCAGTGATTCCGGGACAGGGAAGGATGGCTACACCTTC	CAISDSGTGKDGYTF
many	.	TRBJ1-6	TRBV20-1	TGCAGGGCTGCCGGGGGGGGGGACTCACCCCTCCACTTT	CRAAGGGDSPLHF
many	.	TRBJ1-2	TRBV7-9	TGTGCCAGCACCGCGGGGTCTGATGGCTACACCTTC	CASTAGSDGYTF
.	.	TRBJ2-7	TRBV12-3/TRBV12-4	TGTGCCAGCAGTCTTACGCCCGGGATACTCTCCTACGAGCAGTACTTC	CASSLTPGILSYEQYF
few	.	TRBJ2-2	TRBV2	TGTGCCAGCAGTCGCCTGGGCACCTACACCGGGGAGCTGTTTTTT	CASSRLGTYTGELFF
few	.	TRBJ2-7	TRBV5-1	TGCGCCAGCAGCTTGGTAGGGGGGATCTACGAGCAGTACTTC	CASSLVGGIYEQYF
.	TRBD1	TRBJ2-2	TRBV5-1	TGCGCCAGCAGCCCGATGCCAGAACAGGGGGCCACCGGGGAGCTGTTTTTT	CASSPMPEQGATGELFF
.	.	TRBJ2-5	TRBV7-9	TGTGCCAGCAGCTTAGGGGGCCCACCCCAAGAGACCCAGTACTTC	CASSLGGPPQETQYF
many	.	TRBJ2-4	TRBV15	TGTGCCACCAGCAGAAGGAGCGGTGCGGCCAAAAACATTCAGTACTTC	CATSRRSGAAKNIQYF
few	.	TRBJ1-5	TRBV13	TGTGCCAGCAGCAGACAGCCAGATCAGCCCCAGCATTTT	CASSRQPDQPQHF
.	TRBD1	TRBJ1-2	TRBV7-6	TGTGCCAGCAGCCCGAGGACAGGGGGCGTCTTAGATGGCTACACCTTC	CASSPRTGGVLDGYTF
few	.	TRBJ1-1	TRBV12-3/TRBV12-4	TGTGCCAGCAGTAACAGGCTGGGCGCTGAAGCTTTCTTT	CASSNRLGAEAFF
many	TRBD2	TRBJ2-1	TRBV12-3/TRBV12-4	TGTGCCAGCAGTTCCCACGTCGGGAGGCTCTACAATGAGCAGTTCTTC	CASSSHVGRLYNEQFF
few	TRBD1	TRBJ1-1	TRBV30	TGTGCCTGGAGGAGGACAGGTTTGGGGAACACTGAAGCTTTCTTT	CAWRRTGLGNTEAFF
many	.	TRBJ2-3	TRBV29-1	TGCAGCGTTGAAGCGGACGGAACCCTCACAGATACGCAGTATTTT	CSVEADGTLTDTQYF
many	.	TRBJ2-3	TRBV15	TGTGCCACCAGCAGAGATGGTGAGAGCACAGATACGCAGTATTTT	CATSRDGESTDTQYF
many	TRBD2	TRBJ2-3	TRBV7-2	TGTGCCAGCGGACCCTCCGGGACTAGGGTTGATACGCAGTATTTT	CASGPSGTRVDTQYF
many	.	TRBJ1-5	TRBV28	TGTGCCAGCAGTTTGGGGCCGAGGGTAGCCCAGCATTTT	CASSLGPRVAQHF
many	.	TRBJ2-1	TRBV20-1	TGCAGTGCTAGAGGCCTACGTGGCAGCTCCTACAATGAGCAGTTCTTC	CSARGLRGSSYNEQFF
many	.	TRBJ1-6	TRBV20-1	TGCAGTGCTAGAGCCAGGAATAATTCACCCCTCCACTTT	CSARARNNSPLHF
few	TRBD1	TRBJ1-2	TRBV7-2	TGTGCCAGCAGCACTCATGGGACAGGGATTGGCTACACCTTC	CASSTHGTGIGYTF
few	.	TRBJ2-2	TRBV5-5	TGTGCCAGCAGCTTGGTCCCAGGTCACACCGGGGAGCTGTTTTTT	CASSLVPGHTGELFF
few	TRBD2	TRBJ2-1	TRBV11-1	TGTGCCAGCAGCCTCTCTAGCGGGGAACACAATGAGCAGTTCTTC	CASSLSSGEHNEQFF